These 3 T cell receptor beta chains came from one sample sequenced in a study of shared clonotypes between healthy human individuals. Naive CD8 cells, CD45RO-negative and positively selected for CCR7, excluded terminally differentiated effector memory CD45RA+ cells. This table comes from immunoSEQ multiplex PCR, and its TCRdb copy is limited to in-frame clones, with some not included. Among almost 700,000 clones listed, 92% were seen once. The sequencing sample was made of naive CD8+ T cells sorted from blood. The receptors shown here come from a man younger than 40 in good health.

As to this clone: This CDR3 is also generated by other DNA sequences in the sample. In nucleotides, the CDR3 is TGTGCCAGCGGTCGGAGCAATCAGCCCCAGCATTTT. Translated, it gives CASGRSNQPQHF. This rearrangement joins TRBV27 to TRBJ1-5; D is ambiguous. Germline-derived CDR1 and CDR2 are MNHEY and SMNVEV (reference sequence). The CDR3 has 12 residues. Trimming took 8 bases from V and 1 from J, leaving 6 bases between them.

The chain has TRBV5-5 and TRBJ2-4; D perhaps matches TRBD2 (6 bases). This CDR3 region has 17 residues. Per the germline V gene, CDR1 is SGHKS and CDR2 is YYEKEE (reference sequence). Trimming removed 4 bases from V and 1 base from J, with 18 bases in between. The CDR3 reads CASSNTWGEAAKNIQYF. CDR3 nucleotide sequence: TGTGCCAGCAGCAACACGTGGGGGGAGGCGGCCAAAAACATTCAGTACTTC.

This sequence joins TRBV7-9 and TRBJ2-7; 12 positions match TRBD2. The CDR3 sequence is 16 residues long. In germline, CDR1 is SEHNR, CDR2 FQNEAQ (reference sequence). Trimming took 5 bases from V and 3 from J; bases not matched to a gene: 8. CDR3 loop: CASSRLAGAESYEQYF. The CDR3 DNA is TGTGCCAGCAGCAGACTAGCGGGAGCCGAAAGCTACGAGCAGTACTTC.